These 12 T cell receptor beta chains came from one sample sequenced in a study of control samples from healthy donors and cancer patients. Assay: immunoSEQ multiplex PCR; the TCRdb copy retains only in-frame clones and omits some. This table holds about 190,000 clones, approximately 91% found once. The sequenced sample was blood. These TCRs come from a man aged 30-40 years in good health.

V and J are TRBV6-2 or TRBV6-3 and TRBJ1-2, with D possibly being TRBD1 (6 bases). Deletions cut 5 bases from V and 6 bases from J, with 16 bases between. The germline gives CDR1 MNHEY, CDR2 SVGEGT. This CDR3 is 14 amino acids long. The DNA for the CDR3 is TGTGCCAGCAGTGATTACAGGGAATTGGATGGCTACACCTTC. Encoded protein: CASSDYRELDGYTF.

The chain has TRBV5-1 and TRBJ2-3, with D possibly matching TRBD1 (5 bases). The CDR3 is 16 residues long. CDR1 is SGHRS and CDR2 is YFSETQ in the germline V gene. V lost 3 bases and J lost 4, with 18 bases in between. The CDR3 DNA sequence: TGCGCCAGCAGCTCTGGCCCCAGGGATCGGGCAGATACGCAGTATTTT. This encodes CASSSGPRDRADTQYF.

In its sample, this clone was seen a few times. The chain joins TRBV19 to TRBJ1-1; no clear D gene. The CDR3 is made up of 11 amino acids. Germline CDR1 and CDR2: LNHDA and SQIVND (reference sequence). V was pared by 7 bases and J by 0 bases, with 3 bases between. This CDR3 is CASTLNTEAFF. The CDR3 nucleotides are TGTGCCAGTACCCTGAACACTGAAGCTTTCTTT.

The chain employs TRBV6-5 and TRBJ2-4; D is unresolved. The CDR3 is 15 residues long. In germline, CDR1 is MNHEY, CDR2 SVGAGI. Trimming shortened V by 6 bases and J by 0 bases, and 12 bases separated the two germline ends. The CDR3 region is CASRLLSLAKNIQYF. The CDR3 DNA sequence: TGTGCCAGCAGGTTGCTTTCTCTAGCCAAAAACATTCAGTACTTC.

CDR3 sequence reads: CASSVQDGSIQYF. Written as DNA, the CDR3 is TGTGCCAGCAGCGTACAGGATGGGTCCATTCAGTACTTC. The chain links TRBV9 to TRBJ2-4; D ambiguous. Germline V gene data show CDR1 as SGDLS and CDR2 as YYNGEE. Trimming pared 1 base from V and 9 bases from J, leaving 11 bases between. This CDR3 is 13 amino acids long.

This sequence joins TRBV29-1 and TRBJ2-4; 9 nucleotides match TRBD1. The length of the CDR3 is 15 residues. Germline values: CDR1 SQVTM, CDR2 ANQGSEA. V dropped 6 bases and J dropped 5; count of bases not matched to a gene: 11. The CDR3 region has the DNA TGCAGCGTCACCACCCCCCGGACAGGGGAAAACATTCAGTACTTC. As protein: CSVTTPRTGENIQYF.

This chain uses TRBV9 with TRBJ1-3; 7 positions match TRBD1. Germline V gene data show CDR1 as SGDLS and CDR2 as YYNGEE. Trimming at V came to 7 bases and at J to 4 bases, leaving 5 bases not matched to a gene. The CDR3 has 13 residues. CDR3 region: CASGTELGNTIYF. DNA for the CDR3: TGTGCCAGCGGGACAGAACTCGGAAACACCATATATTTT.

As concerns this clone: Other DNA sequences of this sample code for an identical CDR3. The DNA of the CDR3 is TGTGCCAGCAGCTTAGACGGAAACTATGGCTACACCTTC. Translating it yields CASSLDGNYGYTF. This chain joins TRBV7-9 and TRBJ1-2, with D unclear. V was cut by 1 base and J by 2 bases, with 5 bases left in between. Per germline, CDR1 SEHNR and CDR2 FQNEAQ (reference sequence). This CDR3 comprises 13 residues.

V is TRBV7-3 and J is TRBJ2-1; D gene unclear. Germline CDR1 is SGHTA and CDR2 is FQGTGA. The CDR3 is 15 residues long. V was shortened by 0 bases and J by 5 bases, with 11 bases between the two germline ends. CDR3 residues: CASSLTGTANNEQFF. CDR3 nucleotides: TGTGCCAGCAGCTTAACGGGAACAGCGAACAATGAGCAGTTCTTC. Full variable domain (remainder filled in from reference TRBV7-3 and TRBJ2-1): GAGVSQTPSNKVTEKGKYVELRCDPISGHTALYWYRQSLGQGPEFLIYFQGTGAADDSGLPNDRFFAVRPEGSVSTLKIQRTERGDSAVYLCASSLTGTANNEQFFGPGTRLTVL.

This sequence joins TRBV18 and TRBJ1-2, with 7 bases fitting TRBD1. CDR1 and CDR2 (germline): KGHSH, LQKENI. With 1 base clipped from V and 10 bases from J, the junction kept 15 bases outside the gene matches. The CDR3 runs 16 residues. CDR3 in DNA: TGTGCCAGCTCACCACAGCCCCCGGGACAGTCGGGGCACTACACCTTC. Amino acids: CASSPQPPGQSGHYTF.

This clone was counted between two and nine times. This chain joins TRBV5-1 and TRBJ1-6; 7 positions match TRBD1. Germline V gene sequence: CDR1 SGHRS, CDR2 YFSETQ. CDR3 length equals 14 residues. Germline trimming cut 4 bases from V and 11 bases from J; bases unmatched to any gene: 9. DNA for the CDR3: TGCGCCAGCAGCCCCCAAACAGGGGAGGCACCCCTCCACTTT. Its protein product is CASSPQTGEAPLHF.

The rearrangement links TRBV6-5 to TRBJ2-2, with D unclear. The CDR3 consists of 13 residues. The ends were cut back, 1 base at V and 4 bases at J, with 4 bases in the middle. CDR1 is MNHEY and CDR2 is SVGAGI in the germline V gene. CDR3 nucleotide sequence: TGTGCCAGCAGTTACTTGACCACCGGGGAGCTGTTTTTT. Amino acid sequence: CASSYLTTGELFF.